The T cell receptor beta chain described here comes from a study of lymphopenia after photon versus proton radiotherapy (dated by TCRdb to between 2017 and 2020). For context, the study as a whole: In patients with gastrointestinal tumors who developed high-grade lymphopenia, the study compared the immunological effects of photon radiation therapy with those of proton radiation therapy. The cohort included some 20 patients with gastrointestinal tumors who developed lymphopenia after receiving either photon or proton therapy. The study aimed to characterize how the two radiation modalities differ in their impact on the immune system.

What the authors observed across the whole study: During treatment, patients who received photon therapy lost naive T cells and TCR diversity and gained effector/memory populations, whereas patients who received proton therapy remained relatively stable. After the lymphocyte count nadir, photon-treated repertoires showed oligoclonal expansion, especially of CD8+ Temra cells, which drove the drop in diversity. The survival association was assessed only in patients who died, and better survival with proton therapy was presented by the authors as a possibility rather than a demonstrated result. Across the cohort, a larger post-nadir drop in TCR diversity was inversely correlated with overall survival time among patients who died.

Library prep was done by the immunoSEQ multiplex PCR assay. T cell repertoires were profiled by deep sequencing of rearranged TCR beta loci, alongside multiparametric flow cytometry. TCRdb retrieved this table from immuneACCESS and kept in-frame rearrangements only. Not all clones are present; in checked studies, unresolved V genes account for under half, and no reason is known for the remainder. This sample is represented by about 20,000 clones; 80% to 95% of them were singletons. Approximately 1.5% of the sample is taken by the ten largest. Including the terminal cysteine and phenylalanine, the CDR3 comprises 15 residues. Of the read, only the CDR3 DNA is kept; its 45 bases are in frame from base 1. Looking up the germline V gene yields CDR1 MNHEY and CDR2 SVGAGI. V sheds 4 bases and J sheds 4 bases, leaving 17 bases between their ends. Remarks on this clone: The clone's antigen remains unknown. No base quality information exists; no much larger clone differs at one position.

This TCR was sampled from a woman between 35 and 50 years old with cholangiocarcinoma. The rearrangement combines TRBV6-5 with TRBJ2-7; the D segment may tentatively be TRBD1 or TRBD2, each giving 6 matched bases. The input for sequencing was peripheral blood, taken from a patient treated with photon-based radiotherapy. This receptor carries the CDR3 CASSSGGGGRYEQYF. The nucleotides read TGTGCCAGCAGTTCCGGGGGCGGTGGAAGGTACGAGCAGTACTTC.